This TCR beta chain was recovered during a study of human T cells and chemical hapten exposure. Within the library, unique molecular identifiers were attached to each individual cDNA molecule. TCRdb reprocessed the RACE reads with MiXCR, giving one entry per CDR3 protein. The sample records 250,000 or so distinct CDR3 sequences, approximately 7.5% being singletons. Time point given: pre-sensitization, week 0. The treatment here: therapeutic diphenylcyclopropenone sensitization with weekly scalp DPC. Every patch test was put on after a blood sample was taken. Total RNA extraction was carried out from unfractionated whole blood. With V trimmed by 5 bases and J by 3 bases, 10 bases remained unmatched. This CDR3 contains 15 residues.

The sequences come from whole blood, collected in connection with sensitization to the hapten diphenylcyclopropenone (DPC). The origin of this receptor is a young man with alopecia areata. Some clones in this sample may be carry-over from other donors' samples. V gene TRBV12-3 or TRBV12-4 combines with J gene TRBJ2-7; 7 bases agree with TRBD1. The CDR3 region has the DNA TGTGCCAGCAGTCTACGACAGGGAACCCACTACGAGCAGTACTTC. Translation gives CASSLRQGTHYEQYF.